The clone carrying this T cell receptor (beta chain) appeared a single time. The germline CDR1 and CDR2 sequences are SNHLY and FYNNEI. V gave up 6 bases and J gave up 0 bases, with 11 bases separating them. The CDR3 spans 14 residues. Method: immunoSEQ multiplex PCR; TCRdb's copy keeps in-frame clones and lacks some. The sample yields fewer than 250,000 clones, 83% seen once. This sample is part of a study of blood T cell repertoires in COVID-19. The chain carries TRBV2 and TRBJ1-1, with unresolved D. The sequence came from a woman in her forties with active or convalescent COVID-19. The source material was peripheral blood. Here the CDR3 reads CASRGRSLNTEAFF. CDR3 sequence (DNA): TGTGCCAGCAGGGGGAGGTCCTTGAACACTGAAGCTTTCTTT. The variable domain in full, with the rest retrieved from reference TRBV2 and TRBJ1-1, is EPEVTQTPSHQVTQMGQEVILRCVPISNHLYFYWYRQILGQKVEFLVSFYNNEISEKSEIFDDQFSVERPDGSNFTLKIRSTKLEDSAMYFCASRGRSLNTEAFFGQGTRLTVV.